One and the same sample provided the 18 T cell receptor beta chains below, sequenced in a study of cytomegalovirus exposure and HLA in healthy donors. Researchers ran the PCR with 60 Vbeta and 13 Jbeta primers. Data came from immunoSEQ multiplex PCR; TCRdb stores just in-frame clones and leaves some out. The top ten clones hold less than 0.4% of a sample with over 150,000 clones, roughly 80% of them seen once. Specimen: PBMCs. These TCRs come from a boy younger than 10 in good health and CMV-seronegative.

J is TRBJ2-2 and V is TRBV6-5, with a tentative D call TRBD2 (6 bases). Trimming left V 8 bases short and J 4 bases short, with 8 bases between. The CDR3 spans 12 residues. Per germline, CDR1 MNHEY and CDR2 SVGAGI. CDR3 coding DNA: TGTGCCAGCTGGAGGGGCACCGGGGAGCTGTTTTTT. Translating gives CASWRGTGELFF.

This sequence joins TRBV11-2 and TRBJ2-7; possible D gene TRBD2, 6 bases. With 0 bases removed from V and 5 bases from J, the gap between germline ends came to 11 bases. This CDR3 contains 14 residues. Germline assignment: CDR1 SGHAT and CDR2 FQNNGV. For the CDR3, the DNA is TGTGCCAGCAGCTTAGAGGAACTAGCTAACGAGCAGTACTTC. Amino acids: CASSLEELANEQYF.

The rearrangement joins TRBV5-1 to TRBJ2-7; perhaps TRBD1 as D (5 bases). Deletions cut 7 bases from V and 3 bases from J, with 14 bases between. Germline CDR1 and CDR2: SGHRS and YFSETQ. The CDR3 length is 13 residues. The DNA of the CDR3 is TGCGCCAGCTCAGTCAGGGAAAACTACGAGCAGTACTTC. It codes for CASSVRENYEQYF.

This chain uses TRBV19 with TRBJ1-6; D uncertain. Between the trimmed V and J ends, which lost 2 bases and 10 bases, there was a span of 9 bases. This CDR3 spans 13 amino acids. Germline V gene sequence: CDR1 LNHDA, CDR2 SQIVND (reference sequence). CDR3 bases: TGTGCCAGTAGTATACTGGCACCGTCACCCCTCCACTTT. This gives the protein CASSILAPSPLHF. Together with reference TRBV19 and TRBJ1-6, the CDR3 gives the full variable domain: DGGITQSPKYLFRKEGQNVTLSCEQNLNHDAMYWYRQDPGQGLRLIYYSQIVNDFQKGDIAEGYSVSREKKESFPLTVTSAQKNPTAFYLCASSILAPSPLHFGNGTRLTVT.

CDR3 in DNA: TGTGCCTGGAAACTAGCGGGAGGGATAGATACGCAGTATTTT. Amino acids: CAWKLAGGIDTQYF. The V gene is TRBV30, the J gene TRBJ2-3; 13 bases align to TRBD2. This CDR3 is built from 14 residues. V was clipped by 4 bases and J by 5 bases; unmatched bases: 3. Germline CDR1 reads GTSNPN; CDR2 reads SVGIG (reference sequence).

The chain uses TRBV10-3 and TRBJ2-2, with D perhaps matching TRBD2 (5 bases). CDR1 and CDR2 (germline): ENHRY, SYGVKD. The CDR3 loop spans 16 amino acids. V was pared by 3 bases and J by 1 base, with 12 bases between. CDR3 amino acids: CAISDLGSWNTGELFF. The DNA for the CDR3 is TGTGCCATCAGTGACCTGGGGAGTTGGAACACCGGGGAGCTGTTTTTT.

This clone was detected a few times. This chain joins TRBV30 and TRBJ2-3; D gene uncertain. Germline-derived CDR1 and CDR2 are GTSNPN and SVGIG (reference sequence). V lost 2 bases and J lost 2, with 5 bases in between. The CDR3 spans 12 residues. In DNA form, the CDR3 reads TGTGCCTGGAGTCCTAACACAGATACGCAGTATTTT. Amino acids: CAWSPNTDTQYF.

The chain employs TRBV4-1 and TRBJ1-1; perhaps TRBD1 as D (6 bases). V was shortened by 3 bases and J by 4 bases, with 27 bases between the two germline ends. The CDR3 consists of 19 residues. In germline, CDR1 is MGHRA, CDR2 YSYEKL. CDR3 nucleotides: TGCGCCAGCAGCCAGGGTACAGGGACGAATAGAGGTTGGGTCACTGAAGCTTTCTTT. Translated: CASSQGTGTNRGWVTEAFF.

This chain links TRBV29-1 with TRBJ2-7; 9 bases align to TRBD1. J gave up 6 bases and V 6 bases, and 6 bases lay outside the gene matches. Looked up from germline, CDR1 is SQVTM and CDR2 is ANQGSEA. The CDR3 has 12 amino acids. CDR3 amino acids: CSVSGTGREQYF. As DNA, the CDR3 is TGCAGCGTATCCGGGACAGGGCGCGAGCAGTACTTC.

This rearrangement joins TRBV30 to TRBJ1-2; 9 bases line up with TRBD1. V gave up 0 bases and J gave up 8 bases; unmatched junction bases: 4. Germline V gene data show CDR1 as GTSNPN and CDR2 as SVGIG (reference sequence). The CDR3 contains 13 residues. DNA for the CDR3: TGTGCCTGGAGTGTACCGGACAGGGGCGGCTACACCTTC. Protein sequence: CAWSVPDRGGYTF.

Only one count was recorded for this clone. The rearrangement joins TRBV28 to TRBJ2-1; 7 nucleotides align to TRBD2. V shed 5 bases and J 7 bases; nucleotides not matched to a gene: 14. The CDR3 has 16 residues. Germline CDR1 reads MDHEN; CDR2 reads SYDVKM. The CDR3: CASSPSGSGVKNEQFF. Written as DNA, the CDR3 is TGTGCCAGCAGTCCCTCGGGGAGCGGGGTGAAGAATGAGCAGTTCTTC. Using reference TRBV28 and TRBJ2-1 for the parts outside the CDR3, the full variable domain is DVKVTQSSRYLVKRTGEKVFLECVQDMDHENMFWYRQDPGLGLRLIYFSYDVKMKEKGDIPEGYSVSREKKERFSLILESASTNQTSMYLCASSPSGSGVKNEQFFGPGTRLTVL.

Only one count was recorded for this clone. Sequence at one end of the junction differs from germline and may be a read error. This rearrangement joins TRBV4-1 to TRBJ1-2, with a tentative D call TRBD1 (6 bases). The CDR3 has 13 amino acids. Germline V CDR1 and CDR2: MGHRA, YSYEKL. CDR3 sequence (DNA): TGCGCCAGCAGCCAAGAACCCTCGACAGGCTTCATCTTC. Translation gives CASSQEPSTGFIF.

The chain carries TRBV7-9 and TRBJ2-7; 11 nucleotides agree with TRBD2. The trim removed 5 bases at V and 6 bases at J, leaving 9 bases unmatched. The CDR3 is made up of 15 amino acids. CDR1 is SEHNR, CDR2 FQNEAQ, per germline (reference sequence). The DNA of the CDR3 is TGTGCCAGCAGCCGCGTGACTAGCGGGACGGGCGAGCAGTACTTC. Its translation is CASSRVTSGTGEQYF.

The chain has TRBV6-5 and TRBJ2-3, with D possibly being TRBD1 (5 bases). The CDR3 covers 14 residues. The germline V and J ends were trimmed by 0 bases and 3 bases, with 7 bases remaining between them. Germline V CDR1 and CDR2: MNHEY, SVGAGI. Here the CDR3 reads CASSYSTVTDTQYF. Here the CDR3 DNA reads TGTGCCAGCAGTTACTCGACAGTAACAGATACGCAGTATTTT.

The chain links TRBV7-2 to TRBJ2-1; 7 bases align to TRBD2. The CDR3 spans 16 residues. V was clipped by 0 bases and J by 4 bases; unmatched bases: 6. Germline-derived CDR1 and CDR2 are SGHTA and FQGNSA. The chain's CDR3 is CASSLAGTIKYNEQFF. Written as DNA, the CDR3 is TGTGCCAGCAGCTTAGCCGGGACTATTAAATACAATGAGCAGTTCTTC.

V and J are TRBV28 and TRBJ2-3; 7 positions agree with TRBD1. V trimming: 5 bases; J trimming: 4 bases; junction bases outside the gene matches: 6. Germline V gene sequence: CDR1 MDHEN, CDR2 SYDVKM. The length of the CDR3 is 14 residues. The chain's CDR3 is CASSIDRVADTQYF. CDR3 sequence (DNA): TGTGCCAGCAGTATAGACAGGGTCGCAGATACGCAGTATTTT.

This clone was detected only a few times. The chain uses TRBV29-1 and TRBJ1-2; D perhaps matches TRBD1 (5 bases). CDR3 length: 13 amino acids. The V gene lost 3 bases and the J gene lost 5 bases, with 13 bases spanning the gap. Germline V gene data show CDR1 as SQVTM and CDR2 as ANQGSEA. CDR3: CSVEEGREYGYTF. In nucleotides, the CDR3 is TGCAGCGTTGAGGAGGGCAGGGAGTATGGCTACACCTTC.

This clone was detected only a few times. The rearrangement links TRBV10-3 to TRBJ2-5, with 10 bases fitting TRBD2. The J call is uncertain, as TRBJ2-7 better fits the DNA end. Germline values: CDR1 ENHRY, CDR2 SYGVKD. The CDR3 totals 18 residues. In DNA form, the CDR3 reads TGTGCCATCAGTGAAGGGGAGCGGGAGGGCCGGTTTTCTTACGAGCAGTACTTC. Its translation: CAISEGEREGRFSYEQYF.